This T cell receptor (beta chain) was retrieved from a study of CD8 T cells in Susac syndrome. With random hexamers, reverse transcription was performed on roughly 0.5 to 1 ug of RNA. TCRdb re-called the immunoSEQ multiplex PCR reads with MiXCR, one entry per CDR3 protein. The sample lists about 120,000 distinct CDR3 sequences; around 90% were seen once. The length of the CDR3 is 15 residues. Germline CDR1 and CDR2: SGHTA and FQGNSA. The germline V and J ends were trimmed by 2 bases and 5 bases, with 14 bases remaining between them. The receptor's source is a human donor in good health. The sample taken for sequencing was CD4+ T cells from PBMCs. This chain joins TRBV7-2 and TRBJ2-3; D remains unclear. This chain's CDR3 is CASSLMAARVDTQYF. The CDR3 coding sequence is TGTGCCAGCAGCTTAATGGCGGCTAGGGTAGATACGCAGTATTTT.